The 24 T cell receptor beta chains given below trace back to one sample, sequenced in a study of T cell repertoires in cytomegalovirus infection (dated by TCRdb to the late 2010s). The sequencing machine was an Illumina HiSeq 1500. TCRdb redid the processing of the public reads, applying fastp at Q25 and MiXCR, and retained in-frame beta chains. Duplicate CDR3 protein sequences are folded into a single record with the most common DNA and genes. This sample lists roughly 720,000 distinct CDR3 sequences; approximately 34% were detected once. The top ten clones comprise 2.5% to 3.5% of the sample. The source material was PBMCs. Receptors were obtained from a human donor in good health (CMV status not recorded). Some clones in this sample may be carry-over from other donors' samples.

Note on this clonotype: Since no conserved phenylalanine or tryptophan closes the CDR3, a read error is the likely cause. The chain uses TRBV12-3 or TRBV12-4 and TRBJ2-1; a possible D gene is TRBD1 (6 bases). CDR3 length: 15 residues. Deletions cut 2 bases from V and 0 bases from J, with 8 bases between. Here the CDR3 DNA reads TGTGCCAGCAGTTTACTGGGGGCCTCCTACAATGAGCAGTTCTCC. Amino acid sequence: CASSLLGASYNEQFS.

In DNA, the CDR3 is TGCAGCGTTGCCCCGAATTATGGCTACACCTTC. This codes for CSVAPNYGYTF. This chain connects TRBV29-1 to TRBJ1-2; D remains ambiguous. The CDR3 loop spans 11 amino acids. Trimming took off 4 bases at V and 5 bases at J, with 8 bases between the two ends. The germline V gene encodes CDR1 SQVTM and CDR2 ANQGSEA.

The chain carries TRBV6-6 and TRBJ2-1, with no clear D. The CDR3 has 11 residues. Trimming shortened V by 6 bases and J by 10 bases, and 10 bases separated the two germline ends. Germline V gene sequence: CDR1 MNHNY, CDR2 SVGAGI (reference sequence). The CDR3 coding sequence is TGTGCCAGCAGCGAAATACGCGAGCAGTTCTTC. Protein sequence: CASSEIREQFF.

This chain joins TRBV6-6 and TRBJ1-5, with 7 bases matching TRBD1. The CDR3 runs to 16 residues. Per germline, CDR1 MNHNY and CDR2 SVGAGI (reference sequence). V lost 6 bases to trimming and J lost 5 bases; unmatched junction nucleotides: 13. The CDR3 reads CASSPRQGEGDQPQHF. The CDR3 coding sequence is TGTGCCAGCAGCCCAAGACAGGGAGAAGGCGATCAGCCCCAGCATTTT.

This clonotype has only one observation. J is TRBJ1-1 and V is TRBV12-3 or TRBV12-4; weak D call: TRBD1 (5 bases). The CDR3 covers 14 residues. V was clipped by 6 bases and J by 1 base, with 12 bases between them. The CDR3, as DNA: TGTGCCAGCAGGCCCAACACAGGGAACACTGAAGCTTTCTTT. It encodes CASRPNTGNTEAFF.

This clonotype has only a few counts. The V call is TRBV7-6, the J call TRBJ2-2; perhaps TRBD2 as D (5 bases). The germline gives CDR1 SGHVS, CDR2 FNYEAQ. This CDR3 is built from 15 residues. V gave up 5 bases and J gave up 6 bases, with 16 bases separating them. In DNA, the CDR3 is TGTGCCAGCAGCAACCAACCCCGGGGTGCCGGGGAGCTGTTTTTT. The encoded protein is CASSNQPRGAGELFF.

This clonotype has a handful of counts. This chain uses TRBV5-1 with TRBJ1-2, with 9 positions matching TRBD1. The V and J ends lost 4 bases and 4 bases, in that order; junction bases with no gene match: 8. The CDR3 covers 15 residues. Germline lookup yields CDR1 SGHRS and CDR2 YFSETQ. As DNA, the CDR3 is TGCGCCAGCAGCATGGACAGGGGAGGGACCTATGGCTACACCTTC. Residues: CASSMDRGGTYGYTF. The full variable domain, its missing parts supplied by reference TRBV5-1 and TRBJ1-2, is KAGVTQTPRYLIKTRGQQVTLSCSPISGHRSVSWYQQTPGQGLQFLFEYFSETQRNKGNFPGRFSGRQFSNSRSEMNVSTLELGDSALYLCASSMDRGGTYGYTFGSGTRLTVV.

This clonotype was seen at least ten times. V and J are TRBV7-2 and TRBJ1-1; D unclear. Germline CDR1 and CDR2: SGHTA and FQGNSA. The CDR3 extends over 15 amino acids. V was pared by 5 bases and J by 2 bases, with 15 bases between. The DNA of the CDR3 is TGTGCCAGCAGCGCCGACTGGGCGCACAACACTGAAGCTTTCTTT. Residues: CASSADWAHNTEAFF.

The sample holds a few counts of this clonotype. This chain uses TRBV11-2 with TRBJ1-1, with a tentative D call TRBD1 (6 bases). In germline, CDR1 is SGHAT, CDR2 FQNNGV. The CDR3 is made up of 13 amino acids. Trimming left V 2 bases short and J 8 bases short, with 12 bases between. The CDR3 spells CASSLQRGTEAFF. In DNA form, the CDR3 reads TGTGCCAGCAGCTTACAGAGGGGGACCGAAGCTTTCTTT.

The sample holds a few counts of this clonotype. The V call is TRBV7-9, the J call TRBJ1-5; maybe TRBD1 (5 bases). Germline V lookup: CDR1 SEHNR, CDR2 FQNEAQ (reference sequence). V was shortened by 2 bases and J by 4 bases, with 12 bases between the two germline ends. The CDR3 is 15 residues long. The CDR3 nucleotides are TGTGCCAGCAGCTTATCCGTGGGGGTGAATCAGCCCCAGCATTTT. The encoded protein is CASSLSVGVNQPQHF.

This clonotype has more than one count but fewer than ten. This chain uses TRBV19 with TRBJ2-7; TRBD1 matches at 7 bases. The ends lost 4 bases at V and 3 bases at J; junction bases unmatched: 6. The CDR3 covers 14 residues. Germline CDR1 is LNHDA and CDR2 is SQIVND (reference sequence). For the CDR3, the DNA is TGTGCCAGTAGTACCCTCCGGGACAGCTACGAGCAGTACTTC. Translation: CASSTLRDSYEQYF. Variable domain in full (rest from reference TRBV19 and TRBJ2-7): DGGITQSPKYLFRKEGQNVTLSCEQNLNHDAMYWYRQDPGQGLRLIYYSQIVNDFQKGDIAEGYSVSREKKESFPLTVTSAQKNPTAFYLCASSTLRDSYEQYFGPGTRLTVT.

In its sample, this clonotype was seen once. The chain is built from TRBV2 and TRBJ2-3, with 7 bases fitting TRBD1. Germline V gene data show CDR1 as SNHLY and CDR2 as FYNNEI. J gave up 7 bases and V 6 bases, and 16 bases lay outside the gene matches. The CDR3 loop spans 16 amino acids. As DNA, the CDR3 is TGTGCCAGCAGCGGGGACAGTCCGAACAGGCGGAATACGCAGTATTTT. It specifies CASSGDSPNRRNTQYF.

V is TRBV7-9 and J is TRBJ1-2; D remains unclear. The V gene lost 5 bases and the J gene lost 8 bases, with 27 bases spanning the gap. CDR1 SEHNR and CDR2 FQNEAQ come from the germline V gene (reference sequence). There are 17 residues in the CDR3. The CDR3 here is CASSTVGLGPISRGYTF. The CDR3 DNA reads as TGTGCCAGCAGCACCGTGGGTTTAGGACCCATCTCGCGGGGCTACACCTTC.

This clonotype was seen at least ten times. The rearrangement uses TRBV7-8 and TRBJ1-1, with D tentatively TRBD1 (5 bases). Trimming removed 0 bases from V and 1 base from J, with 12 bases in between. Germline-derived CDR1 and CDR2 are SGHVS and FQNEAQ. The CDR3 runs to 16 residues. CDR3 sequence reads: CASSLALLDKNTEAFF. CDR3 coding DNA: TGTGCCAGCAGCTTAGCGCTGTTGGACAAGAACACTGAAGCTTTCTTT.

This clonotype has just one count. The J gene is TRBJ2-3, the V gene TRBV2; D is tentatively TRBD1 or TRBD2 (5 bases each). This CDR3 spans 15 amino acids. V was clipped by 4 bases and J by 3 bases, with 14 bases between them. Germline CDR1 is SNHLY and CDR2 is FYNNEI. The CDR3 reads CASSGQEGFTDTQYF. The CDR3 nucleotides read TGTGCCAGCAGTGGACAAGAGGGGTTTACAGATACGCAGTATTTT.

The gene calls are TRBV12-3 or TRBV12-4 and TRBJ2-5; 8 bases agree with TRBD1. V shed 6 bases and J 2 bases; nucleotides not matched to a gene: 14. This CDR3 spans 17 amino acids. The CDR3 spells CASSIGTGRARQETQYF. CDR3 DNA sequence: TGTGCCAGCAGCATTGGGACAGGCCGGGCTAGACAAGAGACCCAGTACTTC.

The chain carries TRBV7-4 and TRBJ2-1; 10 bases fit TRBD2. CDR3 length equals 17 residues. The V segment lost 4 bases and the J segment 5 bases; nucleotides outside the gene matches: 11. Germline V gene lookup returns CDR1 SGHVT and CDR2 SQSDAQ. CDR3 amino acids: CASSYLALAGVNNEQFF. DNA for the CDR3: TGTGCCAGCAGCTACCTGGCCCTAGCGGGAGTTAACAATGAGCAGTTCTTC. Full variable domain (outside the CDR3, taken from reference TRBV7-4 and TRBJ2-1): GAGVSQSPRYKVAKRGRDVALRCDSISGHVTLYWYRQTLGQGSEVLTYSQSDAQRDKSGRPSGRFSAERPERSVSTLKIQRTEQGDSAVYLCASSYLALAGVNNEQFFGPGTRLTVL.

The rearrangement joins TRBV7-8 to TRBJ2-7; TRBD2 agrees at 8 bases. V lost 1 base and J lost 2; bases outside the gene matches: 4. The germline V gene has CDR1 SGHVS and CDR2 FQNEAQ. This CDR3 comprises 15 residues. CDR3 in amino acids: CASSLVIAGTYEQYF. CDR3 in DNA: TGTGCCAGCAGCTTAGTGATAGCGGGGACCTACGAGCAGTACTTC.

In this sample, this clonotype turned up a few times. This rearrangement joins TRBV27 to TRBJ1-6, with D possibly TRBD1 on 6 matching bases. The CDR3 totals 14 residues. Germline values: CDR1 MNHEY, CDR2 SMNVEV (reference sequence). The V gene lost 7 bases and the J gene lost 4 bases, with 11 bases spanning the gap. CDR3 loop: CASKEDRYNSPLHF. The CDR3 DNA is TGTGCCAGCAAAGAGGACAGATATAATTCACCCCTCCACTTT.

The CDR3 reads CATSDRDRRSGYTF. The CDR3 DNA is TGTGCCACCAGTGACCGGGACCGGCGCAGTGGCTACACCTTC. V is TRBV24-1 and J is TRBJ1-2; tentative D call: TRBD1 (5 bases). V lost 4 bases and J 7 bases, leaving 15 bases between the germline ends. The CDR3 is 14 residues long. Germline lookup yields CDR1 KGHDR and CDR2 SFDVKD.

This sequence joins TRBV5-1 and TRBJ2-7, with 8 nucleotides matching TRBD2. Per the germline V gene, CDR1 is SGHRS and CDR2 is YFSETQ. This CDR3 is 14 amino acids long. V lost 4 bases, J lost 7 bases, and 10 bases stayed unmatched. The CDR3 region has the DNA TGCGCCAGCAGCAGACAACTAGCGGAGGGGGAGCAGTACTTC. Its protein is CASSRQLAEGEQYF.

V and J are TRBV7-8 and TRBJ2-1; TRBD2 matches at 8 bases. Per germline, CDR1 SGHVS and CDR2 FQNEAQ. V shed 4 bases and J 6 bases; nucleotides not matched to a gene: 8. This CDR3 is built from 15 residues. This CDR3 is CASSSFGGAFNEQFF. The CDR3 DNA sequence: TGTGCCAGCAGCTCGTTCGGGGGGGCCTTCAATGAGCAGTTCTTC.

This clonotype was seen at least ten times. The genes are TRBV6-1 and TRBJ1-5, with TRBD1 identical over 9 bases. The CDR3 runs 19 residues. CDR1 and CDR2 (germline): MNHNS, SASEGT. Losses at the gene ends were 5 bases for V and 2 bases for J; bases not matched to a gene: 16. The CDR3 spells CASSYAPPGQGTGNQPQHF. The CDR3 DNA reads TGTGCCAGCAGTTACGCGCCGCCGGGACAGGGAACAGGCAATCAGCCCCAGCATTTT.

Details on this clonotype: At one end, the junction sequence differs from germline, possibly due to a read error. CDR3 amino acids: CASSDKNRATGDLFF. The CDR3 DNA is TGTGCCAGCAGCGACAAAAACAGGGCCACCGGGGACCTGTTTTTT. The chain carries TRBV5-4 and TRBJ2-2, with TRBD1 as a possible D gene (6 bases). Germline CDR1 is SGHNT and CDR2 is YYREEE (reference sequence). This CDR3 spans 15 amino acids.